Detailed here is one T cell receptor (beta chain). This clonotype was recorded at least ten times. It lacks a known antigen. Base-call qualities are not available, and no considerably larger clone is one nucleotide away. The TCR beta CDR3 regions were amplified from the RNA transcripts. A first-round RT-PCR of the TCR CDR3 used the HTBI primer set with the Qiagen OneStep RT-PCR kit. Libraries were constructed in a second round of multiplex PCR, after which size selection and purification were performed. The libraries were sequenced on an Illumina HiSeq2000 using paired-end 100 bp reads. In the authors' own workflow: SOAPnuke was used to process the raw data, throwing out any read that contained adapters or uncalled bases, had a mean Phred below 15, or lacked an exact constant-primer or identifier match. High-quality paired reads were merged using COPE v1.2.5, and each unique nucleotide sequence was defined as a clonotype. MiTCR v1.1 was used to align the clonotypes against IMGT TRBV, TRBD and TRBJ reference segments. Only V-J combinations with frequency above 0.0001, covering 99% to 99.2% of repertoires, were analysed. A TCS score was defined as the ratio between F50 (clonal expansion) and ExV (chaos), using BLOSUM62-based TCRdist between CDR3 peptides within each V-J. Welch's t-statistics and random forest reduced 500 to 550 V-J features to about 12, which were used in a naive Bayes classifier (R e1071). TCRdb handled the public reads itself, with Q25 trimming in fastp and clone calling in MiXCR, and kept productive beta chains. Each entry merges the rows of one CDR3 protein and shows their most common DNA and genes. Here the V and J calls rest on TCRdb's processing, not on the authors' analysis. The sample includes roughly 110,000 distinct CDR3 sequences, with 16% observed a single time. Together, the top ten hold about 44% of the sample.

Looking up the germline V gene yields CDR1 SGHAT and CDR2 FQNNGV. Trimming takes 4 bases from V and 4 bases from J, and the germline ends sit 17 bases apart. The CDR3 holds 15 amino acids from the cysteine to the phenylalanine. This entry keeps only the CDR3 DNA: 45 bases, framed from base 1. A patient counted as having stable Graves' hyperthyroidism if no progression to ophthalmopathy occurred over 18 months of follow-up. Hyperthyroidism patients were newly diagnosed, had a disease duration of under 2 months, and were aged 18 to 65 years. Any patient with an uncontrolled infection, another autoimmune disease, pregnancy or lactation was excluded. Clinical symptoms, serum thyroxine and TRAb, thyroid ultrasound, and orbital computed tomography formed the basis for the diagnoses. Ficoll-Paque density gradient centrifugation was used to isolate PBMCs from approximately 10 ml of fresh peripheral blood. Total RNA was extracted with Trizol reagent, and quality was checked on an Agilent 2100 Bioanalyzer.

This record belongs to a study of T cells in Graves' hyperthyroidism and ophthalmopathy (dated by TCRdb to the late 2010s). About the study as a whole: Peripheral blood samples were taken at initial diagnosis, before any treatment was given. To identify TCR V-J signatures that set the groups apart, the researchers used a discovery cohort of 90 to 100 patients, made up of around 42 with Graves' ophthalmopathy and about 60 with stable Graves' hyperthyroidism. An independent validation cohort of about 19 hyperthyroidism patients and about 15 patients who later progressed to ophthalmopathy tested prospective prediction of ophthalmopathy. The roughly 91 discovery patients were randomly divided into training and test sets at a 7:3 ratio. In addition, the study compared T-cell repertoires in thyroid tissue and in blood from roughly 6 Graves' hyperthyroidism patients. After blood sampling, hyperthyroidism patients were treated with methimazole at a starting dose of 30 mg daily, and ophthalmopathy patients were treated with high-dose intravenous methylprednisolone. TCR Vbeta CDR3 sequencing of 135 peripheral blood samples (over 40 ophthalmopathy, 75 to 80 hyperthyroidism and roughly 17 progressor patients) is reported in the paper. What the work shows at the level of the full study, not this receptor alone: Blood samples also contained most of the expanded thyroid clonotypes (frequency above 0.001), which suggests that blood repertoires may reflect thyroid immune responses. In validation, progression to ophthalmopathy was predicted by the model with 70.59% sensitivity and 72.22% specificity, a median of approximately 7.1 months before onset. Sample size was not statistically predetermined, and blinding of investigators to group allocation was not performed. A 13 V-J signature model separated ophthalmopathy from stable hyperthyroidism, with about 90% sensitivity and about 81% specificity in cross-validation and 80%/75% in testing.

The V and J genes are TRBV11-2 and TRBJ2-7, with a weak D call of TRBD2 (6 bases match). This clonotype was sampled from a woman aged 45-59 years with Graves' hyperthyroidism. The sequenced sample was blood. The DNA reads as follows: TGTGCCAGCAGCTCCCCACCGGCGGGGATTTACGAGCAGTACTTC. It specifies CASSSPPAGIYEQYF. With the portions outside the CDR3 filled from the reference TRBV11-2 and TRBJ2-7 genes, the complete variable region becomes EAGVAQSPRYKIIEKRQSVAFWCNPISGHATLYWYQQILGQGPKLLIQFQNNGVVDDSQLPKDRFSAERLKGVDSTLKIQPAKLEDSAVYLCASSSPPAGIYEQYFGPGTRLTVT.